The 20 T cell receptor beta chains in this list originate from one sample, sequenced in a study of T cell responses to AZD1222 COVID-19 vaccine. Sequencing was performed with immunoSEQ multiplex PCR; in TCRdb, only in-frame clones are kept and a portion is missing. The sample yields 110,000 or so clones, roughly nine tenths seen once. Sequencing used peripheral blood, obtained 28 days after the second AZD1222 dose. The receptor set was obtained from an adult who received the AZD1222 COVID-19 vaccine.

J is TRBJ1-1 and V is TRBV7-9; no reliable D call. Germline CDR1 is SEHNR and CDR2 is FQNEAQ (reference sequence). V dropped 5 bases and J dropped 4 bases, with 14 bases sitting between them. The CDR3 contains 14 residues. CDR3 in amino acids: CASSPRPGFTEAFF. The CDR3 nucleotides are TGTGCCAGCAGCCCCAGGCCGGGGTTCACTGAAGCTTTCTTT.

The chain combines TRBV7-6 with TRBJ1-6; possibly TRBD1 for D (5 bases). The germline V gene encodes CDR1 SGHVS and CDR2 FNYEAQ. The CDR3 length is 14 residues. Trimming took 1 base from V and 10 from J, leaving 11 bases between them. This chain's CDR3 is CASSLVGTSSPLHF. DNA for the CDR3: TGTGCCAGCAGCTTAGTCGGGACGTCATCACCCCTCCACTTT.

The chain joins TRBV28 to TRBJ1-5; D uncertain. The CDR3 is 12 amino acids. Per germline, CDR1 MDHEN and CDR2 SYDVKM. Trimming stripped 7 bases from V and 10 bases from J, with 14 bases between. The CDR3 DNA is TGTGCCAGCACAAAGGGCCTCCTTCCCCAGCATTTT. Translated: CASTKGLLPQHF.

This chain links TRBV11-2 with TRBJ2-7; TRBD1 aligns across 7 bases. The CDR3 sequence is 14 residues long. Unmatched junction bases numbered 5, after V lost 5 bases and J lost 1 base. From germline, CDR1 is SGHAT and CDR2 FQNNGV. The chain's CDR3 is CASSQQGPSYEQYF. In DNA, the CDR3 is TGTGCCAGCAGCCAACAGGGGCCGTCCTACGAGCAGTACTTC.

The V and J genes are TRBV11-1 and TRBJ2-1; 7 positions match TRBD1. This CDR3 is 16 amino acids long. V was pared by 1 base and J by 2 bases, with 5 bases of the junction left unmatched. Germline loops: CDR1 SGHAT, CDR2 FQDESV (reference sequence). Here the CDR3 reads CASSLVGTVTYNEQFF. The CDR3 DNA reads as TGTGCCAGCAGCTTAGTCGGGACAGTTACCTACAATGAGCAGTTCTTC.

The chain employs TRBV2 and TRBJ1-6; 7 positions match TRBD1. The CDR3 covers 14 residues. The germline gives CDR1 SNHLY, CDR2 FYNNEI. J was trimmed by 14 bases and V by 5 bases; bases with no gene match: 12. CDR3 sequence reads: CASSHDTGAETLHF. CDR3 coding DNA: TGTGCCAGCAGTCACGATACAGGGGCGGAGACCCTCCACTTT.

The CDR3 region is CASSGEVTEAFF. DNA of the CDR3: TGTGCCAGCAGCGGAGAGGTAACTGAAGCTTTCTTT. J is TRBJ1-1 and V is TRBV7-9; D is unclear. Trimming cost V 5 bases and J 5 bases, with 9 bases left between them. The CDR3 is 12 residues long. The germline V gene has CDR1 SEHNR and CDR2 FQNEAQ (reference sequence).

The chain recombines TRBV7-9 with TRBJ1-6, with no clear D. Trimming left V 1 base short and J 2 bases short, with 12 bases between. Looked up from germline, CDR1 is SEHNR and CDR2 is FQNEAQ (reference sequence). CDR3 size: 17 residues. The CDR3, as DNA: TGTGCCAGCAGCTTAGGAGGGTTTGGCGCCTATAATTCACCCCTCCACTTT. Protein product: CASSLGGFGAYNSPLHF.

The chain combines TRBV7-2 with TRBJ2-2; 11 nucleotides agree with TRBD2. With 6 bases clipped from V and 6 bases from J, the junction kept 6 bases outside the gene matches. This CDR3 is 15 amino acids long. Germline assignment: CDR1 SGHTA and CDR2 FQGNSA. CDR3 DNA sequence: TGTGCCAGCAGACGGCTAGCGGGGGGTGCCGGGGAGCTGTTTTTT. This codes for CASRRLAGGAGELFF.

CDR3 sequence (DNA): TGTGCCAGCACTCTTCCAGGAAGCTCCTACGAGCAGTACTTC. Translating gives CASTLPGSSYEQYF. V is TRBV28 and J is TRBJ2-7; D uncertain. Per germline, CDR1 MDHEN and CDR2 SYDVKM. V lost 7 bases to trimming and J lost 0 bases, with 13 bases between them. CDR3 length: 14 amino acids.

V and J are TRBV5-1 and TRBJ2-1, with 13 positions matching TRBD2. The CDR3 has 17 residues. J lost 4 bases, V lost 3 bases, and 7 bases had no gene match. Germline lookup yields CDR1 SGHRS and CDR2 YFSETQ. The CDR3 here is CASSSGLAGNGYNEQFF. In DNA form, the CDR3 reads TGCGCCAGCAGCTCGGGACTAGCGGGGAACGGGTACAATGAGCAGTTCTTC.

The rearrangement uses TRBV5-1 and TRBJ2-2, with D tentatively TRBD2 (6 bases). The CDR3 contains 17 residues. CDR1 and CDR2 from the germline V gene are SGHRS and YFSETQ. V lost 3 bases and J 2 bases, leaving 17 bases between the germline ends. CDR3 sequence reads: CASSSHRGTANTGELFF. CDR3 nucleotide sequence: TGCGCCAGCAGCTCCCATCGGGGGACGGCTAACACCGGGGAGCTGTTTTTT.

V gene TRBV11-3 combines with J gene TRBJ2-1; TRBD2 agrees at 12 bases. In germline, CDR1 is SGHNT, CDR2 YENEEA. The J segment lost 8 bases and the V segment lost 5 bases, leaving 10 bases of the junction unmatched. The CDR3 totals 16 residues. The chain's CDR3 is CASSLGTSGSEDEQFF. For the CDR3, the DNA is TGTGCCAGCAGCCTCGGGACTAGCGGGTCCGAGGATGAGCAGTTCTTC. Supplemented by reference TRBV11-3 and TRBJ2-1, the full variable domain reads EAGVVQSPRYKIIEKKQPVAFWCNPISGHNTLYWYLQNLGQGPELLIRYENEEAVDDSQLPKDRFSAERLKGVDSTLKIQPAELGDSAVYLCASSLGTSGSEDEQFFGPGTRLTVL.

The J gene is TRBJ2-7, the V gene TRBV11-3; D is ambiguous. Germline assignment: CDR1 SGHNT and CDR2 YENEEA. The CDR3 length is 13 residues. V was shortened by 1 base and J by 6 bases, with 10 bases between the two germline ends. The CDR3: CASSLAGDGEQYF. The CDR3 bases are TGTGCCAGCAGCTTAGCGGGCGACGGCGAGCAGTACTTC.

As DNA, the CDR3 is TGTGCCAGCAGCTCCCGGACGCAGTTTAATTCACCCCTCCACTTT. Protein product: CASSSRTQFNSPLHF. This chain links TRBV14 with TRBJ1-6; no clear D. The V and J ends lost 5 bases and 6 bases respectively, with 14 bases between them. CDR3 length: 15 residues. CDR1 is SGHDN and CDR2 is FVKESK in the germline V gene.

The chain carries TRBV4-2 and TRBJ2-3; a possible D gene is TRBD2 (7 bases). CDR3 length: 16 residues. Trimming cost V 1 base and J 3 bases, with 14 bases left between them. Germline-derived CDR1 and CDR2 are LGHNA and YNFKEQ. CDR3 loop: CASSQVAGAGTDTQYF. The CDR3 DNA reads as TGTGCCAGCAGCCAAGTCGCGGGGGCTGGTACAGATACGCAGTATTTT.

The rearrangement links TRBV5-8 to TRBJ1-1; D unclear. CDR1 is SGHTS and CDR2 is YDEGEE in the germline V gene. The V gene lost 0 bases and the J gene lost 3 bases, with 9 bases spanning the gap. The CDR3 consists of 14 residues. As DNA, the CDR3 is TGTGCCAGCAGCTTGGGAGGCCGATACACTGAAGCTTTCTTT. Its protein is CASSLGGRYTEAFF.

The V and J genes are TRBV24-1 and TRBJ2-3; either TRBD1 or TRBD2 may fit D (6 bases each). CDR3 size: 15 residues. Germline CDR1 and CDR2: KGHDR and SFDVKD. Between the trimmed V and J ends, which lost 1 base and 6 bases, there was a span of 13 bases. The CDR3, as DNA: TGTGCCACCAGTGATTTTTTCGGGGGCCCGGATACGCAGTATTTT. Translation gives CATSDFFGGPDTQYF.

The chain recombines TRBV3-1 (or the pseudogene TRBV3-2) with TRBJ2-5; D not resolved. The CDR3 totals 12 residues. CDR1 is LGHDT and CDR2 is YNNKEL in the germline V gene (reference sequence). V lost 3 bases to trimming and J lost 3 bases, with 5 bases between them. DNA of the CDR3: TGTGCCAGCAGCCAGACCAAAGAGACCCAGTACTTC. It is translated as CASSQTKETQYF.

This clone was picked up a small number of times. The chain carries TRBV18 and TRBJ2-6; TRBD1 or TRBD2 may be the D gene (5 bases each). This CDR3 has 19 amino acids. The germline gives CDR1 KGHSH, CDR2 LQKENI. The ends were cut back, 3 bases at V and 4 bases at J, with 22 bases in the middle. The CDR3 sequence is CASSPPLTDGGSGANVLTF. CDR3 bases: TGTGCCAGCTCACCTCCACTTACGGATGGGGGTTCAGGGGCCAACGTCCTGACTTTC.